This is a list of T cell receptor beta chains from one sample in a study of preoperative IRX-2 immunotherapy in early breast cancer. Assay used: immunoSEQ multiplex PCR; TCRdb lists only in-frame clones, some missing. The top ten clones hold around a tenth of a sample with around 28,000 clones, around 90% of them seen once. Sampling was performed from a patient treated with IRX-2 immunotherapy. The source is a human donor with breast cancer. The CDR3 runs from the conserved cysteine through the conserved F or W. The order of the fields is D gene, clone size, V gene, J gene, CDR3 protein, CDR3 DNA. D genes are given only for firm matches. For some rows the clone size is stated as once, few or many, or as a class when expanded; others skip it.

>TRBD2|NA|TRBV4-2|TRBJ2-1
CASSQGLAGGLAYNEQFF
TGTGCCAGCAGCCAGGGACTAGCGGGGGGGTTGGCCTACAATGAGCAGTTCTTC
>NA|NA|TRBV30|TRBJ2-5
CAWSVQETQYF
TGTGCCTGGAGTGTCCAAGAGACCCAGTACTTC
>TRBD1|few|TRBV2|TRBJ1-2
CASRTGIQYGYTF
TGTGCCAGCCGGACAGGGATACAATATGGCTACACCTTC
>TRBD1|NA|TRBV5-1|TRBJ2-3
CASSRTGNTDTQYF
TGCGCCAGCAGCCGGACAGGGAACACAGATACGCAGTATTTT
>NA|NA|TRBV6-5|TRBJ1-2
CASSSHRSYGYTF
TGTGCCAGCAGTTCTCACCGGAGCTATGGCTACACCTTC
>TRBD1|NA|TRBV18|TRBJ2-7
CASSPAGTGAHEQYF
TGTGCCAGCTCACCAGCCGGGACAGGGGCACACGAGCAGTACTTC
>NA|NA|TRBV27|TRBJ2-3
CASSLSSPGDTQYF
TGTGCCAGCAGTTTATCAAGCCCAGGCGATACGCAGTATTTT
>TRBD1|NA|TRBV2|TRBJ1-4
CASSGDRGGGKLFF
TGTGCCAGCAGTGGAGACAGGGGAGGAGGAAAACTGTTTTTT
>TRBD2|NA|TRBV7-9|TRBJ2-5
CASSLAGTSGLTQYF
TGTGCCAGCAGCTTAGCCGGGACTAGCGGCCTGACCCAGTACTTC
>TRBD1|NA|TRBV30|TRBJ2-5
CAWNAGQGRETQYF
TGTGCCTGGAACGCCGGACAGGGTCGAGAGACCCAGTACTTC
>TRBD1|NA|TRBV5-1|TRBJ2-3
CASSPGQRSTDTQYF
TGCGCCAGCAGCCCGGGACAGAGAAGCACAGATACGCAGTATTTT
>NA|few|TRBV7-9|TRBJ1-3
CASSLPRAGNTIYF
TGTGCCAGCAGCTTACCCAGGGCTGGAAACACCATATATTTT
>NA|NA|TRBV27|TRBJ2-7
CASSFGGLPLGEQYF
TGTGCCAGCAGTTTTGGCGGGCTCCCATTAGGGGAGCAGTACTTC
>TRBD1|NA|TRBV6-5|TRBJ1-4
CASSMDRGTNEKLFF
TGTGCCAGCAGTATGGACAGGGGGACTAATGAAAAACTGTTTTTT
>NA|NA|TRBV19|TRBJ2-7
CASSIGGSYEQYF
TGTGCCAGTAGTATCGGGGGTTCCTACGAGCAGTACTTC
>TRBD2|NA|TRBV11-3|TRBJ2-3
CASSPGLAGVKDTQYF
TGTGCCAGCAGCCCCGGACTAGCGGGAGTAAAAGATACGCAGTATTTT
>NA|NA|TRBV4-3|TRBJ1-6
CASSQDTDMVHSPLHF
TGCGCCAGCAGCCAAGATACGGACATGGTGCATTCACCCCTCCACTTT
>TRBD1|NA|TRBV19|TRBJ1-2
CASRKTGEDYGYTF
TGTGCCAGTAGGAAGACAGGGGAGGATTATGGCTACACCTTC
>TRBD1|NA|TRBV5-5|TRBJ2-2
CASSLIQGARTGELFF
TGTGCCAGCAGCTTGATACAGGGGGCGCGAACCGGGGAGCTGTTTTTT
>NA|NA|TRBV27|TRBJ1-5
CASSLNRDALGNQPQHF
TGTGCCAGCAGCCTGAACCGGGACGCTCTTGGCAATCAGCCCCAGCATTTT
>TRBD2|NA|TRBV19|TRBJ2-1
CASSIGSTSGWDNEQFF
TGTGCCAGTAGTATCGGTTCGACTAGCGGGTGGGACAATGAGCAGTTCTTC
>NA|NA|TRBV5-1|TRBJ1-4
CASSLEGGSTNEKLFF
TGCGCCAGCAGCTTGGAAGGGGGGAGTACTAATGAAAAACTGTTTTTT
>NA|NA|TRBV28|TRBJ2-1
CASSPRSWQVHTSYNEQFF
TGTGCCAGCAGTCCCCGGTCGTGGCAGGTACATACGAGTTACAATGAGCAGTTCTTC
>NA|NA|TRBV12-5|TRBJ1-3
CASGAGSLTGNTIYF
TGTGCTAGTGGTGCCGGGTCCCTAACTGGAAACACCATATATTTT
>NA|NA|TRBV7-6|TRBJ1-1
CASSLGTNTEAFF
TGTGCCAGCAGCTTAGGCACGAACACTGAAGCTTTCTTT
>NA|NA|TRBV6-4|TRBJ2-5
CASSDDTGAGRETQYF
TGTGCCAGCAGTGACGATACAGGGGCGGGAAGGGAGACCCAGTACTTC
>NA|NA|TRBV7-2|TRBJ1-1
CASSLEFGNTEAFF
TGTGCCAGCAGCTTAGAGTTCGGCAACACTGAAGCTTTCTTT
>NA|NA|TRBV10-2|TRBJ1-1
CASTRLQNTEAFF
TGCGCCAGTACGCGACTTCAGAACACTGAAGCTTTCTTT
>NA|NA|TRBV11-2|TRBJ2-3
CASSLDADTQYF
TGTGCCAGCAGCTTAGACGCAGATACGCAGTATTTT
>TRBD2|NA|TRBV5-1|TRBJ2-3
CASSRSTRLAGDDTQYF
TGCGCCAGCAGCCGCTCAACCCGACTAGCGGGAGACGATACGCAGTATTTT
>NA|NA|TRBV9|TRBJ1-1
CASSQGTPTEAFF
TGTGCCAGCAGCCAAGGGACACCCACCGAAGCTTTCTTT
>NA|NA|TRBV19|TRBJ2-7
CASSIDLAVYEQYF
TGTGCCAGTAGTATAGATCTGGCAGTCTACGAGCAGTACTTC
>TRBD2|NA|TRBV19|TRBJ2-6
CASSSRRGGQGSGANVLTF
TGTGCCAGTAGTTCCCGACGGGGGGGACAAGGCTCTGGGGCCAACGTCCTGACTTTC
>NA|once|TRBV9|TRBJ2-3
CASSVGGDLVYF
TGTGCCAGCAGCGTAGGGGGGGACTTAGTGTATTTT
>TRBD1|NA|TRBV19|TRBJ1-1
CASTKWDRNTEAFF
TGTGCCAGTACGAAGTGGGACAGGAACACTGAAGCTTTCTTT
>NA|NA|TRBV18|TRBJ2-1
CASSPGVHSYNEQFF
TGTGCCAGCTCACCAGGGGTTCATTCCTACAATGAGCAGTTCTTC
>NA|NA|TRBV5-5|TRBJ2-3
CASSLFQESTDTQYF
TGTGCCAGCAGCTTATTCCAGGAGAGCACAGATACGCAGTATTTT
>TRBD1|NA|TRBV30|TRBJ1-4
CAWAPRDRKATNEKLFF
TGTGCCTGGGCGCCCCGGGACAGGAAAGCAACTAATGAAAAACTGTTTTTT
>NA|NA|TRBV21-1|TRBJ2-3
CASSTGLAGVGSSTDTQYF
TGTGCCAGCAGCACGGGACTAGCGGGAGTAGGTAGTAGCACAGATACGCAGTATTTT
>NA|NA|TRBV2|TRBJ1-1
CASSETPLPSTEAFF
TGTGCCAGCAGTGAAACCCCCTTGCCGTCCACTGAAGCTTTCTTT
>NA|NA|TRBV27|TRBJ1-1
CASSLSGYTEAFF
TGTGCCAGCAGTTTATCAGGGTACACTGAAGCTTTCTTT
>TRBD2|NA|TRBV15|TRBJ2-3
CATSLRLAETDTQYF
TGTGCCACCAGCTTGCGACTAGCGGAAACAGATACGCAGTATTTT
>TRBD1|NA|TRBV19|TRBJ1-4
CASSTQGATNEKLFF
TGTGCCAGTAGTACCCAGGGGGCAACTAATGAAAAACTGTTTTTT
>NA|NA|TRBV6-5|TRBJ2-3
CASNPQRVSTDTQYF
TGTGCCAGCAACCCTCAGCGGGTTAGCACAGATACGCAGTATTTT
>NA|NA|TRBV27|TRBJ1-4
CASSLFNNREKLFF
TGTGCCAGCAGTTTATTTAATAACCGTGAAAAACTGTTTTTT
>TRBD2|NA|TRBV5-1|TRBJ2-5
CASSLARGRAQETQYF
TGCGCCAGCAGCTTGGCACGCGGGAGGGCCCAAGAGACCCAGTACTTC